Reported below is one T cell receptor (beta chain). Its antigen is currently unknown. The sample belongs to a study of OX40 agonist ivuxolimab in advanced cancers. Study context: Of mixed ages from about 20 to 80 and averaging about 56 years, the group was about 86% male. General observations from the study: Normalized T-cell clonal expansion was also low in a subset of nonresponders.

Profiling relied on immunoSEQ multiplex PCR, and the TCRdb table lists in-frame clones only, not all of them. Of approximately 61,000 clones in the sample, 89% were seen once. Trimming shortened V by 1 base and J by 4 bases, and 5 bases separated the two germline ends. CDR3 size: 12 residues. Germline assignment: CDR1 MGHRA and CDR2 YSYEKL. Blood sampling took place at baseline, cycle 4 day 1, and cycle 7 day 1. The TCR originated in an adult with an advanced solid tumor such as melanoma, head and neck, liver or kidney cancer. The V call is TRBV4-1, the J call TRBJ2-7; D not resolved. The input for sequencing was CD4+ or CD8+ T cells sorted from blood, taken in a trial of the OX40 agonist ivuxolimab. This CDR3 reads CASSQGGYEQYF. The CDR3 nucleotides read TGCGCCAGCAGCCAAGGGGGATACGAGCAGTACTTC.